Sequencing of this T cell receptor beta chain was carried out in a study of T cell responses to AZD1222 COVID-19 vaccine. Study summary: Some second doses came at about 4 weeks and others at about 12 weeks; these were pooled.

The assay was immunoSEQ multiplex PCR, and TCRdb's table has in-frame clones only and misses some. The sample contains some 170,000 clones, approximately 88% of which appear only once. Study-wide results and limits: Following two doses of AZD1222, Spike-specific TCR breadth and depth rose. Vaccine-related CD4 TCRs covered spike, predominating at 160-218 and 743-854. The study sampled repertoires only after the peak T cell response.

With respect to this clone: The antigen is unknown.

CDR3 length: 14 residues. Germline assignment: CDR1 SGHRS and CDR2 YFSETQ. With 1 base removed from V and 3 bases from J, the gap between germline ends came to 7 bases. The sequence was obtained from an adult in good health. The rearrangement uses TRBV5-1 and TRBJ2-2; D gene ambiguous. This specimen was peripheral blood, taken on day 0 of AZD1222 vaccination. The CDR3 DNA follows: TGCGCCAGCAGCTTGATCGGTGACACCGGGGAGCTGTTTTTT. Translated, it gives CASSLIGDTGELFF.